The next 11 T cell receptor beta chains were all read from a single sample in a study of OX40 agonist ivuxolimab in advanced cancers. Measured with immunoSEQ multiplex PCR; TCRdb has only the in-frame clones, and not every one. The sample holds some 78,000 clones, 88% seen once. The material was CD4+ or CD8+ T cells sorted from blood, obtained in a trial of the OX40 agonist ivuxolimab. The receptors originated from an adult with an advanced solid tumor such as melanoma, head and neck, liver or kidney cancer.

J is TRBJ2-5 and V is TRBV6-5; maybe TRBD1 (5 bases). CDR3 length equals 15 residues. Trimming shortened V by 2 bases and J by 1 base, and 11 bases separated the two germline ends. In germline, CDR1 is MNHEY, CDR2 SVGAGI. The DNA for the CDR3 is TGTGCCAGCAGTTACACTTCGACAGCCCAAGAGACCCAGTACTTC. It specifies CASSYTSTAQETQYF.

This chain links TRBV29-1 with TRBJ2-3; 7 nucleotides agree with TRBD1. With V trimmed by 6 bases and J by 2 bases, 14 bases remained unmatched. The length of the CDR3 is 16 residues. Germline CDR1 and CDR2: SQVTM and ANQGSEA. CDR3 in amino acids: CSVRNLRDSNTDTQYF. The CDR3, as DNA: TGCAGCGTGCGAAACCTCAGGGACAGCAACACAGATACGCAGTATTTT.

The chain combines TRBV29-1 with TRBJ1-2, with D perhaps matching TRBD1 (6 bases). From germline, CDR1 is SQVTM and CDR2 ANQGSEA. V gave up 7 bases and J gave up 3 bases, with 15 bases separating them. The CDR3 runs 13 residues. In DNA, the CDR3 is TGCAGCGCAAACCAGGGGTCCGACTATGGCTACACCTTC. It yields the protein CSANQGSDYGYTF.

V usage is TRBV9 and J usage is TRBJ1-1; D is ambiguous. Trimming left V 0 bases short and J 2 bases short, with 2 bases between. The CDR3 totals 12 residues. The germline V gene encodes CDR1 SGDLS and CDR2 YYNGEE. The CDR3 loop is CASSVVNTEAFF. The CDR3 bases are TGTGCCAGCAGCGTAGTTAACACTGAAGCTTTCTTT. Full variable domain (remainder filled in from reference TRBV9 and TRBJ1-1): DSGVTQTPKHLITATGQRVTLRCSPRSGDLSVYWYQQSLDQGLQFLIQYYNGEERAKGNILERFSAQQFPDLHSELNLSSLELGDSALYFCASSVVNTEAFFGQGTRLTVV.

The chain recombines TRBV14 with TRBJ2-7; D unclear. This CDR3 is 17 amino acids long. Looked up from germline, CDR1 is SGHDN and CDR2 is FVKESK. The V end was cut by 3 bases, the J end by 5 bases, with 23 bases between. The CDR3 DNA reads TGTGCCAGCAGCCAGAGCCGGGTTCCTGTGTACCGGAACGAGCAGTACTTC. Residues: CASSQSRVPVYRNEQYF.

This chain links TRBV2 with TRBJ2-7; maybe TRBD2 (5 bases). Germline loops: CDR1 SNHLY, CDR2 FYNNEI. Trimming took off 7 bases at V and 12 bases at J, with 13 bases between the two ends. The CDR3 runs to 10 residues. DNA for the CDR3: TGTGCCAGCATGGAGGCCATCGGGTACTTC. This translates into CASMEAIGYF.

The V gene is TRBV7-3, the J gene TRBJ1-2; the D gene is possibly TRBD1 (6 bases). Deletions cut 1 base from V and 7 bases from J, with 13 bases between. Germline V gene data show CDR1 as SGHTA and CDR2 as FQGTGA. This CDR3 is 14 amino acids long. In DNA form, the CDR3 reads TGTGCCAGCAGCTTAAGCCGGGACAACCCTGGCTACACCTTC. Translation gives CASSLSRDNPGYTF.

This rearrangement joins TRBV7-2 to TRBJ1-1; possible D gene TRBD1, 5 bases. V lost 4 bases, J lost 8 bases, and 11 bases lay in between. This CDR3 contains 12 residues. Germline CDR1 SGHTA, CDR2 FQGNSA. For the CDR3, the DNA is TGTGCCAGCAGCTCCACCGGGACCGAAGCTTTCTTT. Translating it yields CASSSTGTEAFF. Full variable domain (rest looked up from reference TRBV7-2 and TRBJ1-1): GAGVSQSPSNKVTEKGKDVELRCDPISGHTALYWYRQSLGQGLEFLIYFQGNSAPDKSGLPSDRFSAERTGGSVSTLTIQRTQQEDSAVYLCASSSTGTEAFFGQGTRLTVV.

J is TRBJ1-4 and V is TRBV5-1; the D is unclear. CDR3 length: 15 amino acids. Trimming removed 4 bases from V and 2 bases from J, with 12 bases in between. Per the germline V gene, CDR1 is SGHRS and CDR2 is YFSETQ. The CDR3 spells CASSPTERTNEKLFF. CDR3 DNA: TGCGCCAGCAGCCCTACGGAACGGACTAATGAAAAACTGTTTTTT.

The chain carries TRBV6-5 and TRBJ1-1, with TRBD1 as a possible D gene (6 bases). Germline V gives CDR1 MNHEY, CDR2 SVGAGI. Trimming took 6 bases from V and 2 from J, leaving 16 bases between them. The CDR3 extends over 15 amino acids. CDR3 in amino acids: CASSRFGGVNTEAFF. The CDR3 DNA reads as TGTGCCAGCAGCCGCTTCGGGGGCGTCAACACTGAAGCTTTCTTT.

The chain employs TRBV6-5 and TRBJ2-5; D tentatively reads TRBD1 or TRBD2 (6 bases each). The CDR3 runs to 15 residues. V dropped 2 bases and J dropped 4 bases, with 14 bases sitting between them. CDR1 and CDR2 from the germline V gene are MNHEY and SVGAGI. The CDR3 region has the DNA TGTGCCAGCAGTTACCTGGAGGGGGGCCCAGAGACCCAGTACTTC. It encodes CASSYLEGGPETQYF.